A single sample is the source of the 9 T cell receptor beta chains below, sequenced in a study of early T cells in non-severe SARS-CoV-2 infection. Via MiXCR, TCRdb re-called the 5' RACE reads, giving one row per CDR3 protein. This sample has 75,000 to 80,000 distinct CDR3 sequences, with around 16% found just once. The specimen sequenced was whole blood. All receptors come from an adult who was a healthcare worker with PCR-confirmed SARS-CoV-2 infection or an uninfected control (not recorded which).

This sequence joins TRBV14 and TRBJ2-1, with 13 nucleotides matching TRBD2. Looked up from germline, CDR1 is SGHDN and CDR2 is FVKESK. After removal of 2 bases from V and 9 bases from J, the junction contained 4 bases not matched to a gene. This CDR3 comprises 15 residues. As DNA, the CDR3 is TGTGCCAGCAGCCAAAACGGACTAGCGGGAGTTGAGCAGTTCTTC. Protein sequence: CASSQNGLAGVEQFF.

The gene calls are TRBV12-3 or TRBV12-4 and TRBJ2-5; 12 bases match TRBD2. The CDR3 is 16 amino acids. Trimming took 8 bases from V and 1 from J; bases not matched to a gene: 8. In DNA, the CDR3 is TGTGCCAGCCGACTAGCGGGAGACCGGGTCCAAGAGACCCAGTACTTC. Protein: CASRLAGDRVQETQYF.

This clonotype has more than one count but fewer than ten. The V gene is TRBV5-5, the J gene TRBJ2-7, with a tentative D call TRBD2 (5 bases). This CDR3 spans 13 amino acids. With 0 bases removed from V and 5 bases from J, the gap between germline ends came to 9 bases. Per germline, CDR1 SGHKS and CDR2 YYEKEE (reference sequence). DNA for the CDR3: TGTGCCAGCAGCTTGGCGTTCGGGAACGAGCAGTACTTC. Its protein product is CASSLAFGNEQYF.

This clonotype was found a few times. CDR3 in DNA: TGTGCCAGCTCCCTCTCGGACAGGAATTCCTTCGGCTACACCTTC. Encoded protein: CASSLSDRNSFGYTF. The chain couples TRBV18 to TRBJ1-2; 7 bases align to TRBD1. In germline, CDR1 is KGHSH, CDR2 LQKENI. J gave up 8 bases and V 6 bases, and 15 bases lay outside the gene matches. The CDR3 sequence is 15 residues long.

This clonotype turned up a few times. The chain uses TRBV28 and TRBJ2-5; the D gene is possibly TRBD2 (7 bases). The CDR3 length is 12 residues. Germline V gene data show CDR1 as MDHEN and CDR2 as SYDVKM. V was shortened by 8 bases and J by 5 bases, with 12 bases between the two germline ends. Here the CDR3 DNA reads TGTGCCAGCGGGGGGGCCCTCGAGACCCAGTACTTC. Its protein product is CASGGALETQYF.

V is TRBV7-9 and J is TRBJ2-1; D gene uncertain. The CDR3 loop spans 14 amino acids. V dropped 5 bases and J dropped 8 bases, with 16 bases sitting between them. The germline CDR1 and CDR2 sequences are SEHNR and FQNEAQ (reference sequence). The CDR3 region has the DNA TGTGCCAGCAGCCCCATAGGGTCCTCCTATGAGCAGTTCTTC. Its protein is CASSPIGSSYEQFF.

This clonotype has ten or more counts. The V gene is TRBV6-6, the J gene TRBJ1-1; D gene ambiguous. CDR1 is MNHNY and CDR2 is SVGAGI in the germline V gene (reference sequence). CDR3 length: 13 residues. The V end was cut by 1 base, the J end by 7 bases, with 10 bases between. CDR3 DNA sequence: TGTGCCAGCAGTTACTGGGTCGAGGGTGAAGCTTTCTTT. It is translated as CASSYWVEGEAFF.

This clonotype was recorded at least ten times. The chain employs TRBV7-2 and TRBJ1-1; no definite D call. Germline V lookup: CDR1 SGHTA, CDR2 FQGNSA. The ends were cut back, 2 bases at V and 2 bases at J, with 6 bases in the middle. This CDR3 comprises 13 residues. As DNA, the CDR3 is TGTGCCAGCAGCTTAATACGAAACACTGAAGCTTTCTTT. Its translation: CASSLIRNTEAFF.

CDR3 nucleotide sequence: TGTGCCTCGGTAGGGACAGACTCCTACAATGAGCAGTTCTTC. Protein sequence: CASVGTDSYNEQFF. V gene TRBV28 combines with J gene TRBJ2-1; TRBD1 agrees at 7 bases. This CDR3 comprises 14 residues. V lost 11 bases, J lost 0 bases, and 7 bases stayed unmatched. Germline-derived CDR1 and CDR2 are MDHEN and SYDVKM. Full variable domain (outside the CDR3, taken from reference TRBV28 and TRBJ2-1): DVKVTQSSRYLVKRTGEKVFLECVQDMDHENMFWYRQDPGLGLRLIYFSYDVKMKEKGDIPEGYSVSREKKERFSLILESASTNQTSMYLCASVGTDSYNEQFFGPGTRLTVL.